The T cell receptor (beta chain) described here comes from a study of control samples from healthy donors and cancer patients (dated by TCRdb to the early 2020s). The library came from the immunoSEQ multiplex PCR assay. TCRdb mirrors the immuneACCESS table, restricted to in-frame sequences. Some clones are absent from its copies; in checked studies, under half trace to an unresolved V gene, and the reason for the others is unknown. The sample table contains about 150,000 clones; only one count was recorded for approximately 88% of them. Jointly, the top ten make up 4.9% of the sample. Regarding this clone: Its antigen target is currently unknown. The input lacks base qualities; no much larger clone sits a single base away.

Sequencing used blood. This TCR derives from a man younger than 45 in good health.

Here is the DNA: TGTGCCAGCAGCTTAACGGTCGATGAGCAGTTCTTC. Translated, this gives CASSLTVDEQFF. This receptor chain uses TRBV7-3 and TRBJ2-1; no D segment can be confidently identified. V and J are truncated by 0 bases and 8 bases respectively, leaving an intervening sequence of 5 bases. CDR1 and CDR2 are drawn from the germline V gene: SGHTA, FQGTGA. The CDR3 runs 12 amino acids, cysteine and phenylalanine included. Here the CDR3 DNA is all that survives: 36 bases in frame from base 1.